This TCR beta chain was identified in a study of early T cells in non-severe SARS-CoV-2 infection. Via MiXCR, TCRdb re-called the 5' RACE reads, giving one row per CDR3 protein. The table has over 50,000 distinct CDR3 sequences, roughly 12% seen once. This clonotype was detected many times. The material sequenced was whole blood. The source of this sequence is an adult who was a healthcare worker with PCR-confirmed SARS-CoV-2 infection or an uninfected control (not recorded which).

CDR3 region: CAISYGPMNTEAFF. CDR3 DNA sequence: TGTGCCATCAGTTATGGACCGATGAACACTGAAGCTTTCTTT. The J gene is TRBJ1-1, the V gene TRBV10-3; D remains unclear. The CDR3 consists of 14 residues. Germline values: CDR1 ENHRY, CDR2 SYGVKD. The ends were cut back, 5 bases at V and 0 bases at J, with 10 bases in the middle.